This entry lists 14 T cell receptor beta chains sequenced from one sample in a study of breast tumors, draining lymph nodes, adjacent tissues. TCRdb ran MiXCR on the multiplex PCR reads and lists one entry per CDR3 protein. Found here are roughly 20,000 distinct CDR3 sequences, about 30% of them singletons; the top ten hold approximately 12%. The source material was breast tumor tissue. The receptor set was obtained from a female donor with breast cancer. Some clones in this sample may be carry-over from other donors' samples.

This clonotype has ten or more counts. This chain uses TRBV6-5 with TRBJ2-7; 8 bases match TRBD2. The germline V gene encodes CDR1 MNHEY and CDR2 SVGAGI. V was pared by 8 bases and J by 3 bases, with 9 bases of the junction left unmatched. This CDR3 has 14 amino acids. The CDR3 coding sequence is TGTGCCAGCGGGGGCGGAGCGGGAGACTACGAGCAGTACTTC. Amino acid sequence: CASGGGAGDYEQYF.

This clonotype was picked up many times. The V gene is TRBV11-1, the J gene TRBJ1-6, with D perhaps TRBD1 (5 bases). CDR1 and CDR2 from the germline V gene are SGHAT and FQDESV (reference sequence). The CDR3 loop spans 15 amino acids. V was shortened by 5 bases and J by 7 bases, with 15 bases between the two germline ends. The CDR3 DNA is TGTGCCAGCAGCCTGGATTCGGGGCGGAATTCACCCCTCCACTTT. Its translation: CASSLDSGRNSPLHF.

This clonotype was counted ten times or more. The V call is TRBV4-2, the J call TRBJ2-1; possibly TRBD2 for D (6 bases). Germline values: CDR1 LGHNA, CDR2 YNFKEQ. CDR3 size: 16 residues. V was shortened by 0 bases and J by 6 bases, with 15 bases between the two germline ends. In DNA form, the CDR3 reads TGTGCCAGCAGCCAAGAAGGCGGGACTGGCTTCAATGAGCAGTTCTTC. Its translation: CASSQEGGTGFNEQFF.

This clonotype was seen repeatedly, ten times or more. The junction does not match germline at one end; this may be a read error. This sequence joins TRBV7-8 and TRBJ2-7; no reliable D call. Looked up from germline, CDR1 is SGHVS and CDR2 is FQNEAQ. The CDR3 covers 15 residues. In nucleotides, the CDR3 is TGTGCCAGCAGCTTAGGGTACAAGAGCTCCGACGAGCAGTACTTC. This encodes CASSLGYKSSDEQYF.

For the CDR3, the DNA is TGTGCCAGCAGCGCCGGGACTAGCGGGAGCACAGATACGCAGTATTTT. Its protein is CASSAGTSGSTDTQYF. The rearrangement joins TRBV9 to TRBJ2-3; 12 positions agree with TRBD2. Germline loops: CDR1 SGDLS, CDR2 YYNGEE. Losses at the gene ends were 3 bases for V and 0 bases for J; bases not matched to a gene: 2. This CDR3 region has 16 residues.

This clonotype is medium-sized (0.01 to 0.1%) within its sample. V and J are TRBV19 and TRBJ2-6; a possible D gene is TRBD1 (6 bases). Germline CDR1 and CDR2: LNHDA and SQIVND (reference sequence). The CDR3 runs to 14 residues. Trimming removed 8 bases from V and 0 bases from J, with 8 bases in between. CDR3 amino acids: CASFRGSGANVLTF. The CDR3 DNA follows: TGTGCCAGTTTCAGGGGCTCTGGGGCCAACGTCCTGACTTTC.

This clonotype was recorded at least ten times. This chain uses TRBV20-1 with TRBJ2-7; 7 bases fit TRBD2. Looked up from germline, CDR1 is DFQATT and CDR2 is SNEGSKA (reference sequence). V trimming: 0 bases; J trimming: 6 bases; junction bases outside the gene matches: 8. The CDR3 covers 14 residues. CDR3 sequence: CSARDDRDYSEQYF. The CDR3, as DNA: TGCAGTGCTAGAGATGATCGGGACTACTCCGAGCAGTACTTC.

By frequency in the sample, this clonotype is medium-sized. The chain joins TRBV7-9 to TRBJ2-1; D gene uncertain. Germline values: CDR1 SEHNR, CDR2 FQNEAQ (reference sequence). The CDR3 extends over 15 amino acids. V gave up 5 bases and J gave up 2 bases, with 13 bases separating them. In DNA, the CDR3 is TGTGCCAGCAGCGCACGGCCCAACACCTACAATGAGCAGTTCTTC. Amino acid sequence: CASSARPNTYNEQFF.

As to this clonotype: The junction shows a germline mismatch at one end, possibly a read error. This chain joins TRBV20-1 and TRBJ2-1, with D possibly called TRBD1 or TRBD2 (5 bases each). From germline, CDR1 is DFQATT and CDR2 SNEGSKA (reference sequence). The CDR3 is 17 amino acids. The CDR3 region has the DNA TGCGGTGCTGGAGACTTGGGGCGCTTGGGACGAAGTAATGAGCAGTTCTTC. Translating gives CGAGDLGRLGRSNEQFF.

This clonotype has ten or more counts. The J gene is TRBJ2-7, the V gene TRBV20-1; D gene unclear. The CDR3 has 14 residues. Germline-derived CDR1 and CDR2 are DFQATT and SNEGSKA (reference sequence). Trimming stripped 6 bases from V and 0 bases from J, with 15 bases between. CDR3 in DNA: TGCAGTGCAATCGACGATATAAGCTCCTACGAGCAGTACTTC. This sequence encodes CSAIDDISSYEQYF.

In this sample, this clonotype turned up many times. This rearrangement joins TRBV4-1 to TRBJ2-3, with no clear D. CDR3 size: 13 residues. Trimming took 0 bases from V and 2 from J, leaving 3 bases between them. Germline CDR1 and CDR2: MGHRA and YSYEKL. CDR3 sequence: CASSQDNTDTQYF. The CDR3 DNA is TGCGCCAGCAGCCAAGATAACACAGATACGCAGTATTTT.

This clonotype showed up many times. This chain uses TRBV7-3 with TRBJ2-7; D ambiguous. CDR1 and CDR2 from the germline V gene are SGHTA and FQGTGA. V was shortened by 2 bases and J by 2 bases, with 13 bases between the two germline ends. The CDR3 contains 15 residues. This CDR3 reads CASSLSPSRTYEQYF. The CDR3 DNA follows: TGTGCCAGCAGCTTATCTCCTAGTCGCACCTACGAGCAGTACTTC.

This clonotype was recorded many times. The chain joins TRBV7-2 to TRBJ2-1; 9 nucleotides match TRBD2. CDR1 is SGHTA and CDR2 is FQGNSA in the germline V gene. The length of the CDR3 is 13 residues. Germline trimming cut 4 bases from V and 9 bases from J; bases unmatched to any gene: 4. For the CDR3, the DNA is TGTGCCAGCAGCTCGGGACTAGCTGGTGAGCAGTTCTTC. The encoded protein is CASSSGLAGEQFF.

The gene calls are TRBV7-9 and TRBJ2-2; D is perhaps TRBD2 (6 bases). Trimming took 6 bases from V and 0 from J, leaving 11 bases between them. CDR3 length equals 15 residues. The germline V gene encodes CDR1 SEHNR and CDR2 FQNEAQ (reference sequence). The CDR3 DNA follows: TGTGCCAGCAGACGGGGGAGTACGAACACCGGGGAGCTGTTTTTT. It translates to CASRRGSTNTGELFF.